This TCR beta chain was found in a study of control samples from healthy donors and cancer patients. V was trimmed by 1 base and J by 2 bases, leaving 12 bases between them. Germline CDR1 is MNHNS and CDR2 is SASEGT. The CDR3 contains 16 residues. Libraries were prepared by immunoSEQ multiplex PCR; TCRdb keeps only in-frame clonotypes and omits some of them. The sample lists approximately 150,000 clones; roughly 95% were seen once. Source material: blood. The TCR sequence derives from a woman aged 25-40 years in good health. The chain joins TRBV6-1 to TRBJ1-5; D is perhaps TRBD1 (5 bases). CDR3 nucleotide sequence: TGTGCCAGCAGTGAAGTGGAGGGGATTGGCAATCAGCCCCAGCATTTT. Translating it yields CASSEVEGIGNQPQHF.